This T cell receptor (beta chain) was retrieved from a study of shared clonotypes between healthy human individuals. About the research overall: Donors were a couple of women and a few men aged 18 to 49.

Concerning this clone itself: What it recognizes is unknown.

The germline CDR1 and CDR2 sequences are MNHNS and SASEGT. V was pared by 2 bases and J by 6 bases, with 6 bases of the junction left unmatched. This CDR3 is built from 16 residues. Recent vaccinations or acute infections were absent in the healthy HIV-negative adult donors. General study results and limits: The donor pool, a small one, limited the genetic and exposure-history diversity represented.

Sequenced by immunoSEQ multiplex PCR; TCRdb stores in-frame clones only, minus some. The sample holds 2 million to 2.5 million clones, approximately 94% seen once. The genes are TRBV6-1 and TRBJ1-5, with 11 bases matching TRBD1. The clonotype was recovered from a man between 18 and 29 years old in good health. The sample comprised naive CD4+ T cells sorted from blood. Subset noted: CD45RA+ positively selected. The DNA of the CDR3 is TGTGCCAGCAGTGAACCGGGACAGGGGGTAGGTCAGCCCCAGCATTTT. Translation gives CASSEPGQGVGQPQHF.